The subject of this entry is one TCR beta chain. Its matching antigen is unknown. The study reverse transcribed the entire isolated RNA, so it sequenced expressed TCRB transcripts. Clones were read by immunoSEQ multiplex PCR, and TCRdb kept only the in-frame ones, dropping some. Of just over 600,000 clones listed, around a sixth were seen once; the top ten hold approximately 0.093%. These data are taken from a study of beta chain features in type 1 diabetes. Points from the study as a whole: More deletions and fewer insertions at VDJ junctions were found in patients with type 1 diabetes.

The sequence derives from a man in his late teens or twenties in good health. Sequencing was done on a sample of naive CD4+ T cells from blood.

CDR3 loop: CATLSQGGEKLFF. The CDR3 nucleotides read TGTGCCACCCTTAGCCAGGGAGGTGAAAAACTGTTTTTT. The rearrangement joins TRBV25-1 to TRBJ1-4; D is possibly TRBD1 (5 bases). This CDR3 has 13 residues. The V end was cut by 10 bases, the J end by 7 bases, with 16 bases between. Germline lookup yields CDR1 MGHDK and CDR2 SYGVNS. Filled out from reference TRBV25-1 and TRBJ1-4, the complete variable domain reads EADIYQTPRYLVIGTGKKITLECSQTMGHDKMYWYQQDPGMELHLIHYSYGVNSTEKGDLSSESTVSRIRTEHFPLTLESARPSHTSQYLCATLSQGGEKLFFGSGTQLSVL.